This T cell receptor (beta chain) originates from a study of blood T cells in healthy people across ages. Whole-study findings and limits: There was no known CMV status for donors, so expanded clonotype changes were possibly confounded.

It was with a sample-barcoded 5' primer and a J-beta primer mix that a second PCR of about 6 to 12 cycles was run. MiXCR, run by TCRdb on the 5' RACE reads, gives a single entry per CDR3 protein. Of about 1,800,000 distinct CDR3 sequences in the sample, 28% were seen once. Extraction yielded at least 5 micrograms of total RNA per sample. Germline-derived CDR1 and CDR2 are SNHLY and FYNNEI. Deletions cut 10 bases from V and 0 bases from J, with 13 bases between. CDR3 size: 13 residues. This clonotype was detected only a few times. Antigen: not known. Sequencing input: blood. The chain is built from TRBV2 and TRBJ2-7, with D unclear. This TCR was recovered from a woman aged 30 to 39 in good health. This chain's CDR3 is CATRASSSYEQYF. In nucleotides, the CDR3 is TGTGCCACCCGGGCCTCGAGCTCCTACGAGCAGTACTTC.